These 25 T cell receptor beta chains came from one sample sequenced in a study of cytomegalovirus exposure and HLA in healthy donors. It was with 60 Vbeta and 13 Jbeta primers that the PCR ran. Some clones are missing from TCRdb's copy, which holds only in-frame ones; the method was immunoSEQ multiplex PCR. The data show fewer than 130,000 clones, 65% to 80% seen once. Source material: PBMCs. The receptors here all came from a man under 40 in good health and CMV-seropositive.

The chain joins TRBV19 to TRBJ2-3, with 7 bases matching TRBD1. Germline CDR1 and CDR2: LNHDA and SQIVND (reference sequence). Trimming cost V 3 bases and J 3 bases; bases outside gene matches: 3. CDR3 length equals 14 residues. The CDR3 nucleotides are TGTGCCAGTAGTATGGGCAGGGGGACAGATACGCAGTATTTT. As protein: CASSMGRGTDTQYF.

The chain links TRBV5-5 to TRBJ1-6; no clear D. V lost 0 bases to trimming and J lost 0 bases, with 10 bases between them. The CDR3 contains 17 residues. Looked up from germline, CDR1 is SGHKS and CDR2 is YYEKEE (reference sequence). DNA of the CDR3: TGTGCCAGCAGCTTGGCCGAGGCGAGCTCCTATAATTCACCCCTCCACTTT. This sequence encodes CASSLAEASSYNSPLHF.

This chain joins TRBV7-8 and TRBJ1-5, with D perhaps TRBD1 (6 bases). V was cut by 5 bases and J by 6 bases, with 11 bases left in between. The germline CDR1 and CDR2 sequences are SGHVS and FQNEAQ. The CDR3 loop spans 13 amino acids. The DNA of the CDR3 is TGTGCCAGCAGCCTTACACAGGGTCAGCCCCAGCATTTT. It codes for CASSLTQGQPQHF.

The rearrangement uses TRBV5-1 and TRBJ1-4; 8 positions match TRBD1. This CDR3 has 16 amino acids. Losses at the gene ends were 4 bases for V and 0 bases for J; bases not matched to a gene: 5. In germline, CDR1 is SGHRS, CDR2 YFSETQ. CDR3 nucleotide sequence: TGCGCCAGCAGCCCCATGACAGGGGCAACTAATGAAAAACTGTTTTTT. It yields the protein CASSPMTGATNEKLFF.

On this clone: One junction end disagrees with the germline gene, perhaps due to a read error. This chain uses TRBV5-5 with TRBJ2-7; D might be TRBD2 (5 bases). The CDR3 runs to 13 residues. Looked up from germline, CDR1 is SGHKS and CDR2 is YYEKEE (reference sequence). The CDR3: CASRFREGYEQYF. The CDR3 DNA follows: TGTGCCAGCCGCTTTCGCGAGGGATACGAGCAGTACTTC.

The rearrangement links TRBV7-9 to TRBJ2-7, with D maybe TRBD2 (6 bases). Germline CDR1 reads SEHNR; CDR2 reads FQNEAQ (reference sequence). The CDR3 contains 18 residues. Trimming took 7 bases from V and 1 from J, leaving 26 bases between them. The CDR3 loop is CASIDSGTAGYASYEQYF. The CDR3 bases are TGTGCCAGCATCGACTCGGGAACGGCGGGGTATGCGTCCTACGAGCAGTACTTC.

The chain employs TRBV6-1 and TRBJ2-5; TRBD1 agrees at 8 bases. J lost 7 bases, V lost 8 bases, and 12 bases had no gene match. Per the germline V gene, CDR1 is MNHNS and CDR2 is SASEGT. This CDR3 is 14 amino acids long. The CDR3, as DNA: TGTGCCAGCTTAGTGTCAGGGGGCGCGGGGACCCAGTACTTC. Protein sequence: CASLVSGGAGTQYF.

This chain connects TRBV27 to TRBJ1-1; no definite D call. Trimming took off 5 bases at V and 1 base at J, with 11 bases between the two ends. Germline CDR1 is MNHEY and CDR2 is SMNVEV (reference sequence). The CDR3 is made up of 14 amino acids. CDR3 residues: CASSPELENTEAFF. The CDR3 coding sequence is TGTGCCAGCAGTCCGGAGCTAGAGAACACTGAAGCTTTCTTT.

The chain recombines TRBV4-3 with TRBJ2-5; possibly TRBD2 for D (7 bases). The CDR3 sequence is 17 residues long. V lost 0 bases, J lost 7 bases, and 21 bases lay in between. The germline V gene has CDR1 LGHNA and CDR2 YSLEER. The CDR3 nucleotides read TGCGCCAGCAGCCAAGAGGCGGCGGGGGCCGCCTCGGGGACCCAGTACTTC. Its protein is CASSQEAAGAASGTQYF.

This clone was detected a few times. CDR3: CASSLNAGVMNTEAFF. CDR3 coding DNA: TGTGCCAGCAGCTTAAATGCAGGGGTTATGAACACTGAAGCTTTCTTT. The chain couples TRBV7-8 to TRBJ1-1, with a tentative D call TRBD1 (6 bases). CDR3 length: 16 amino acids. V gave up 2 bases and J gave up 0 bases, with 13 bases separating them. Germline CDR1 is SGHVS and CDR2 is FQNEAQ. Full variable domain (remainder filled in from reference TRBV7-8 and TRBJ1-1): GAGVSQSPRYKVAKRGQDVALRCDPISGHVSLFWYQQALGQGPEFLTYFQNEAQLDKSGLPSDRFFAERPEGSVSTLKIQRTQQEDSAVYLCASSLNAGVMNTEAFFGQGTRLTVV.

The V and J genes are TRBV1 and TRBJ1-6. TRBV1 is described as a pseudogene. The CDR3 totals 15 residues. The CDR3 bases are TGCACCAGCAGCCAAGGGGAGGCTGTTAATTCACCCCTCCACTTT. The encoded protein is CTSSQGEAVNSPLHF.

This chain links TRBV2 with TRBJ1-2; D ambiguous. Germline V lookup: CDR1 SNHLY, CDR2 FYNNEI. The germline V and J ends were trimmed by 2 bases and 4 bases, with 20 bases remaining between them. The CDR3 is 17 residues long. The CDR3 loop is CASSELVYEEGFYGYTF. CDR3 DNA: TGTGCCAGCAGTGAATTGGTTTATGAGGAGGGCTTCTATGGCTACACCTTC.

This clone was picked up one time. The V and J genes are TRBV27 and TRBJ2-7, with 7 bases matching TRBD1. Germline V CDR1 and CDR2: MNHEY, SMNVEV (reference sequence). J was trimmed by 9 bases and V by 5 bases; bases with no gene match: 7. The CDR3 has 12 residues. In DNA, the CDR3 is TGTGCCAGCAGTCCGACAGGGATACGGCAGTACTTC. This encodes CASSPTGIRQYF.

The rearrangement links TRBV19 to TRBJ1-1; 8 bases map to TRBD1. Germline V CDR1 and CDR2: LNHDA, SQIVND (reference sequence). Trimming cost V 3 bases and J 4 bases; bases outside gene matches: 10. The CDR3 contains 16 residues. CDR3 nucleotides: TGTGCCAGTAGTATTGCTACAGGGGGTCCTGGCACTGAAGCTTTCTTT. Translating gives CASSIATGGPGTEAFF.

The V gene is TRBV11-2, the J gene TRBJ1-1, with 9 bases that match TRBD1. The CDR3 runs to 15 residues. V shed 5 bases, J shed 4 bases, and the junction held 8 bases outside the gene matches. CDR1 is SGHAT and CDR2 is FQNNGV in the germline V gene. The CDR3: CASSAQGAPSTEAFF. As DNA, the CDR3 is TGTGCCAGCAGCGCACAGGGGGCCCCGAGCACTGAAGCTTTCTTT.

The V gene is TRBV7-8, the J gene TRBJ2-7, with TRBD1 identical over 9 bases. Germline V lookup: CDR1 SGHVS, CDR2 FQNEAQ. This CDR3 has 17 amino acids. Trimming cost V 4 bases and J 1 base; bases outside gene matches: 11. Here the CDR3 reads CASSWGGRTGVSYEQYF. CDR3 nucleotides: TGTGCCAGCAGCTGGGGTGGGCGGACAGGGGTGTCCTACGAGCAGTACTTC.

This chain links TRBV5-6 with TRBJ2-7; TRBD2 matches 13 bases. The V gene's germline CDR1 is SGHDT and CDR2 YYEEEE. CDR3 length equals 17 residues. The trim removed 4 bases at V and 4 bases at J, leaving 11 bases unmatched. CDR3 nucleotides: TGTGCCAGCAGCGATACTACTAGCGGGGGGGTATTGTACGAGCAGTACTTC. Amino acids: CASSDTTSGGVLYEQYF.

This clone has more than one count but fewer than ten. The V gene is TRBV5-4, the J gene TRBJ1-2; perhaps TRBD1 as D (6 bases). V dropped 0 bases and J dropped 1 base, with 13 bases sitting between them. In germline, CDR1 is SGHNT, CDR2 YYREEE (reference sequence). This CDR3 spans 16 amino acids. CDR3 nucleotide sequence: TGTGCCAGCAGCTTGGGATATGGGGGCGTTAACTATGGCTACACCTTC. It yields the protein CASSLGYGGVNYGYTF.

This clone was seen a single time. The CDR3: CASSLAGAETQYF. The DNA for the CDR3 is TGTGCCAGCAGCTTGGCAGGGGCGGAGACCCAGTACTTC. This rearrangement joins TRBV5-6 to TRBJ2-5; maybe TRBD1 (6 bases). The germline V gene has CDR1 SGHDT and CDR2 YYEEEE. V was cut by 0 bases and J by 5 bases, with 8 bases left in between. The CDR3 runs to 13 residues.

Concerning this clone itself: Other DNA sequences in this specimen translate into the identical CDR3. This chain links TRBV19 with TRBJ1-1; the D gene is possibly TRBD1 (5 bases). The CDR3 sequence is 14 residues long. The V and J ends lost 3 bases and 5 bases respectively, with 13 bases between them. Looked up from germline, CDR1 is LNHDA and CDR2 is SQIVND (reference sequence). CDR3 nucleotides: TGTGCCAGTAGTATTCGGAGGGGCTGGACTGAAGCTTTCTTT. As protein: CASSIRRGWTEAFF.

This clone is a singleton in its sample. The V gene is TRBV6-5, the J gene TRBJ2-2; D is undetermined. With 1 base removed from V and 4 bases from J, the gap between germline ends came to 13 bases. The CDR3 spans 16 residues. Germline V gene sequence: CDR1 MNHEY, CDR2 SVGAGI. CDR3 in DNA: TGTGCCAGCAGTTACTACCCAGAGGAGTCCACCGGGGAGCTGTTTTTT. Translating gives CASSYYPEESTGELFF.

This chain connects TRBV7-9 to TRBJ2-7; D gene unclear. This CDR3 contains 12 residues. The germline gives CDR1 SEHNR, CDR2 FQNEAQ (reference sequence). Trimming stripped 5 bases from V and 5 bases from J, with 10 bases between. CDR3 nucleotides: TGTGCCAGCAGCCCACTGGGCCACGAGCAGTACTTC. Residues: CASSPLGHEQYF.

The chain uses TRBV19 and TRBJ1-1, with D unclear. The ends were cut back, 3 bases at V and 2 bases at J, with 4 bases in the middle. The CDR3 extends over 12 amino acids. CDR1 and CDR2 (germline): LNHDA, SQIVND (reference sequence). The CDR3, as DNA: TGTGCCAGTAGTATGTCTAACACTGAAGCTTTCTTT. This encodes CASSMSNTEAFF.

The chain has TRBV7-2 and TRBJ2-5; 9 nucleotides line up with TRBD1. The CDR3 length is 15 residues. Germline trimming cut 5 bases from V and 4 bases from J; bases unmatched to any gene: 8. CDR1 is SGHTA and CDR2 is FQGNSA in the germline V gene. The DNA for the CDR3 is TGTGCCAGCAGCCCACAGACAGGGGGTCGAGAGACCCAGTACTTC. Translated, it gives CASSPQTGGRETQYF.

CDR3 DNA sequence: TGTGCCAGCACCAATAGGGGTCCGGGACAGGGAATTCGTGAAAAACTGTTTTTT. Translating it yields CASTNRGPGQGIREKLFF. The chain employs TRBV27 and TRBJ1-4; 9 positions agree with TRBD1. CDR1 is MNHEY, CDR2 SMNVEV, per germline (reference sequence). V was clipped by 7 bases and J by 7 bases; unmatched bases: 19. The CDR3 extends over 18 amino acids. Supplemented by reference TRBV27 and TRBJ1-4, the full variable domain reads EAQVTQNPRYLITVTGKKLTVTCSQNMNHEYMSWYRQDPGLGLRQIYYSMNVEVTDKGDVPEGYKVSRKEKRNFPLILESPSPNQTSLYFCASTNRGPGQGIREKLFFGSGTQLSVL.